Each of the 25 T cell receptor beta chains below was sequenced from the same sample in a study of shared clonotypes between healthy human individuals. Profiled with immunoSEQ multiplex PCR; TCRdb holds only in-frame clones, not every one. The sample includes 2 million to 3 million clones, more than 85% of them seen just once. The sequenced sample consisted of naive CD4+ T cells from PBMCs. The subset here: CD45RA+ positively selected. All receptors derive from a man younger than 35 in good health. Some clones in this sample may be carry-over from other donors' samples.

This rearrangement joins TRBV7-2 to TRBJ2-3, with 8 bases matching TRBD2. The CDR3 covers 16 residues. Germline V gene sequence: CDR1 SGHTA, CDR2 FQGNSA. V lost 2 bases and J lost 4; bases outside the gene matches: 8. CDR3 in amino acids: CASSLSSGSASDTQYF. CDR3 nucleotide sequence: TGTGCCAGCAGCTTAAGCAGCGGGAGTGCCTCAGATACGCAGTATTTT.

V usage is TRBV7-2 and J usage is TRBJ1-1; TRBD1 aligns across 7 bases. The CDR3 runs to 12 residues. The junction had 9 bases not matched to a gene; V was cut back by 6 bases and J by 11 bases. Germline V CDR1 and CDR2: SGHTA, FQGNSA. The CDR3 nucleotides are TGTGCCAGCAGTCAAACACAGGGGACTGCTTTCTTT. It is translated as CASSQTQGTAFF.

The V call is TRBV6-5, the J call TRBJ1-2; D ambiguous. Between the trimmed V and J ends, which lost 2 bases and 7 bases, there was a span of 17 bases. The CDR3 is 15 amino acids. Germline CDR1 and CDR2: MNHEY and SVGAGI. The CDR3 is CASSYRDSSASGYTF. CDR3 nucleotides: TGTGCCAGCAGTTACAGGGATTCATCGGCTTCTGGCTACACCTTC.

This chain uses TRBV27 with TRBJ2-1; perhaps TRBD1 as D (6 bases). Germline CDR1 is MNHEY and CDR2 is SMNVEV (reference sequence). V was pared by 6 bases and J by 4 bases, with 19 bases between. The CDR3 spans 16 residues. The CDR3 region is CASSRDKLYRYNEQFF. The CDR3 DNA reads as TGTGCCAGCAGCCGGGACAAACTTTACCGATACAATGAGCAGTTCTTC.

Comment on this clone: Other DNA sequences in the same sample also yield this CDR3. The chain has TRBV5-5 and TRBJ2-5; D gene uncertain. V was cut by 0 bases and J by 2 bases, with 5 bases left in between. This CDR3 spans 13 amino acids. The germline CDR1 and CDR2 sequences are SGHKS and YYEKEE (reference sequence). This chain's CDR3 is CASSLVGQETQYF. As DNA, the CDR3 is TGTGCCAGCAGCTTGGTTGGGCAAGAGACCCAGTACTTC. Looking up the rest from reference TRBV5-5 and TRBJ2-5 gives the full variable domain: DAGVTQSPTHLIKTRGQQVTLRCSPISGHKSVSWYQQVLGQGPQFIFQYYEKEERGRGNFPDRFSARQFPNYSSELNVNALLLGDSALYLCASSLVGQETQYFGPGTRLLVL.

V usage is TRBV10-3 and J usage is TRBJ2-7; TRBD1 matches at 7 bases. The CDR3 contains 13 residues. Germline-derived CDR1 and CDR2 are ENHRY and SYGVKD. J was trimmed by 1 base and V by 7 bases; bases with no gene match: 4. The CDR3 DNA follows: TGTGCCATCAACGGACAGGAGTCCTACGAGCAGTACTTC. Amino acid sequence: CAINGQESYEQYF.

The chain couples TRBV18 to TRBJ2-3; 12 nucleotides agree with TRBD2. The germline CDR1 and CDR2 sequences are KGHSH and LQKENI. The CDR3 sequence is 17 residues long. With 4 bases clipped from V and 2 bases from J, the junction kept 7 bases outside the gene matches. CDR3 sequence reads: CASSRRLAGENTDTQYF. CDR3 nucleotides: TGTGCCAGCTCACGGAGACTAGCGGGAGAGAACACAGATACGCAGTATTTT.

This chain joins TRBV14 and TRBJ2-5; a weak D match, TRBD2 (7 bases). This CDR3 contains 14 residues. The ends were cut back, 10 bases at V and 6 bases at J, with 21 bases in the middle. Germline loops: CDR1 SGHDN, CDR2 FVKESK. The CDR3 spells CATTPGGARQTQYF. The CDR3 DNA follows: TGTGCCACCACCCCGGGGGGCGCGAGGCAGACCCAGTACTTC. Looking up the rest from reference TRBV14 and TRBJ2-5 gives the full variable domain: EAGVTQFPSHSVIEKGQTVTLRCDPISGHDNLYWYRRVMGKEIKFLLHFVKESKQDESGMPNNRFLAERTGGTYSTLKVQPAELEDSGVYFCATTPGGARQTQYFGPGTRLLVL.

The chain carries TRBV19 and TRBJ2-7; a possible D gene is TRBD1 (5 bases). The CDR3 is 12 residues long. V lost 5 bases and J 6 bases, leaving 11 bases between the germline ends. Germline V gene data show CDR1 as LNHDA and CDR2 as SQIVND (reference sequence). The CDR3 loop reads CASSGQGPEQYF. The CDR3 DNA sequence: TGTGCCAGTAGTGGGCAGGGTCCCGAGCAGTACTTC.

The chain employs TRBV28 and TRBJ1-4; D ambiguous. CDR1 MDHEN and CDR2 SYDVKM come from the germline V gene. This CDR3 is 14 amino acids long. Trimming removed 0 bases from V and 6 bases from J, with 8 bases in between. CDR3 sequence reads: CASSLWGSDEKLFF. For the CDR3, the DNA is TGTGCCAGCAGTTTATGGGGATCGGATGAAAAACTGTTTTTT.

V and J are TRBV7-2 and TRBJ2-3; D is ambiguous. The CDR3 has 14 amino acids. V gave up 0 bases and J gave up 4 bases, with 8 bases separating them. The germline gives CDR1 SGHTA, CDR2 FQGNSA. The CDR3 DNA sequence: TGTGCCAGCAGCTTAGCGTACGCCGCAGATACGCAGTATTTT. Residues: CASSLAYAADTQYF.

Written as DNA, the CDR3 is TGTGCCAGTAGTGCCAGGGTAGGAAGCACTGAAGCTTTCTTT. Translated, it gives CASSARVGSTEAFF. The chain recombines TRBV19 with TRBJ1-1, with D maybe TRBD1 (5 bases). Between the trimmed V and J ends, which lost 5 bases and 4 bases, there was a span of 14 bases. The CDR3 runs 14 residues. Germline CDR1 is LNHDA and CDR2 is SQIVND (reference sequence). The variable domain in full, with the rest retrieved from reference TRBV19 and TRBJ1-1, is DGGITQSPKYLFRKEGQNVTLSCEQNLNHDAMYWYRQDPGQGLRLIYYSQIVNDFQKGDIAEGYSVSREKKESFPLTVTSAQKNPTAFYLCASSARVGSTEAFFGQGTRLTVV.

The rearrangement links TRBV19 to TRBJ1-5; 9 bases align to TRBD1. This CDR3 is built from 15 residues. Per germline, CDR1 LNHDA and CDR2 SQIVND (reference sequence). V shed 2 bases, J shed 3 bases, and the junction held 2 bases outside the gene matches. For the CDR3, the DNA is TGTGCCAGTAGTATAACAGGGGGCAACAATCAGCCCCAGCATTTT. Encoded protein: CASSITGGNNQPQHF.

The rearrangement links TRBV7-9 to TRBJ2-5, with 8 nucleotides matching TRBD2. This CDR3 spans 15 amino acids. CDR1 is SEHNR, CDR2 FQNEAQ, per germline (reference sequence). V lost 0 bases to trimming and J lost 2 bases; unmatched junction nucleotides: 2. The DNA for the CDR3 is TGTGCCAGCAGCTTAGCTAGCGGGGCTCAAGAGACCCAGTACTTC. Its protein product is CASSLASGAQETQYF.

This rearrangement joins TRBV7-2 to TRBJ2-1; 12 nucleotides agree with TRBD2. Germline CDR1 and CDR2: SGHTA and FQGNSA. CDR3 length: 17 amino acids. V was pared by 4 bases and J by 7 bases, with 11 bases of the junction left unmatched. CDR3 nucleotide sequence: TGTGCCAGCAGCTGGGGACTAGCGGGCCGACCTAGGAATGAGCAGTTCTTC. Residues: CASSWGLAGRPRNEQFF.

The chain uses TRBV5-4 and TRBJ2-5; 9 bases map to TRBD1. The V gene's germline CDR1 is SGHNT and CDR2 YYREEE (reference sequence). The CDR3 contains 15 residues. Unmatched junction bases numbered 8, after V lost 3 bases and J lost 5 bases. The DNA of the CDR3 is TGTGCCAGCAGCTCGACGGGACAGGGTCGGGAGACCCAGTACTTC. Its protein product is CASSSTGQGRETQYF.

The rearrangement uses TRBV29-1 and TRBJ2-7; 8 bases are shared with TRBD1. CDR3 length: 12 amino acids. Germline V gene lookup returns CDR1 SQVTM and CDR2 ANQGSEA. With 5 bases clipped from V and 3 bases from J, the junction kept 3 bases outside the gene matches. CDR3 DNA sequence: TGCAGCGTTCTAACAGGGGGCTACGAGCAGTACTTC. It specifies CSVLTGGYEQYF.

In its sample, this clone was seen a few times. The chain employs TRBV6-5 and TRBJ1-3; unclear D gene. Germline-derived CDR1 and CDR2 are MNHEY and SVGAGI. V lost 0 bases, J lost 0 bases, and 6 bases lay in between. The CDR3 sequence is 15 residues long. CDR3 nucleotides: TGTGCCAGCAGTTACTCGAGCTACTCTGGAAACACCATATATTTT. It translates to CASSYSSYSGNTIYF.

This chain links TRBV19 with TRBJ1-2; possibly TRBD1 for D (5 bases). The V end was cut by 6 bases, the J end by 4 bases, with 21 bases between. This CDR3 has 16 amino acids. Germline CDR1 and CDR2: LNHDA and SQIVND (reference sequence). The CDR3 loop reads CASRRREGRAFYGYTF. As DNA, the CDR3 is TGTGCCAGTAGAAGACGGGAGGGCAGGGCCTTCTATGGCTACACCTTC. Full variable domain (missing parts from reference TRBV19 and TRBJ1-2): DGGITQSPKYLFRKEGQNVTLSCEQNLNHDAMYWYRQDPGQGLRLIYYSQIVNDFQKGDIAEGYSVSREKKESFPLTVTSAQKNPTAFYLCASRRREGRAFYGYTFGSGTRLTVV.

The V and J genes are TRBV30 and TRBJ2-2; 9 nucleotides line up with TRBD1. The V segment lost 1 base and the J segment 5 bases; nucleotides outside the gene matches: 2. Germline V lookup: CDR1 GTSNPN, CDR2 SVGIG (reference sequence). The CDR3 consists of 14 residues. CDR3 nucleotide sequence: TGTGCCTGGAGTGACGGGACAGGGACCGGGGAGCTGTTTTTT. The encoded protein is CAWSDGTGTGELFF.

Concerning this clone itself: Other nucleotide sequences in the sample specify the same CDR3. This chain joins TRBV5-1 and TRBJ2-2; 7 bases are shared with TRBD2. V shed 1 base, J shed 0 bases, and the junction held 3 bases outside the gene matches. There are 16 residues in the CDR3. Germline CDR1 SGHRS, CDR2 YFSETQ. The CDR3 DNA sequence: TGCGCCAGCAGCTTGAGTAGCGGGCCGAACACCGGGGAGCTGTTTTTT. Translated: CASSLSSGPNTGELFF.

The V gene is TRBV7-9, the J gene TRBJ2-7; the match to TRBD1 covers 9 bases. Germline CDR1 is SEHNR and CDR2 is FQNEAQ (reference sequence). This CDR3 is 12 amino acids long. J gave up 7 bases and V 5 bases, and 3 bases lay outside the gene matches. The CDR3 sequence: CASSPDRGEQYF. CDR3 nucleotide sequence: TGTGCCAGCAGCCCTGACAGGGGGGAGCAGTACTTC.

As to this clone: The identical CDR3 is also encoded by other nucleotide sequences in the sample. V is TRBV4-1 and J is TRBJ2-7, with TRBD1 matching over 7 bases. Germline values: CDR1 MGHRA, CDR2 YSYEKL. Trimming took 3 bases from V and 2 from J; bases not matched to a gene: 7. The CDR3 is 15 residues long. CDR3 bases: TGCGCCAGCAGCCAGCACAGGGGATCCCCCTACGAGCAGTACTTC. Translating it yields CASSQHRGSPYEQYF.

The rearrangement joins TRBV7-2 to TRBJ2-1; D gene unclear. The CDR3 runs to 13 residues. Trimming took off 5 bases at V and 6 bases at J, with 11 bases between the two ends. Per the germline V gene, CDR1 is SGHTA and CDR2 is FQGNSA. In DNA, the CDR3 is TGTGCCAGCAGCCTTCGGGTTCCCAATGAGCAGTTCTTC. It is translated as CASSLRVPNEQFF.

The chain is built from TRBV18 and TRBJ2-7; tentatively, D is TRBD1 (5 bases). The germline gives CDR1 KGHSH, CDR2 LQKENI. The length of the CDR3 is 15 residues. Trimming left V 0 bases short and J 4 bases short, with 13 bases between. CDR3 nucleotide sequence: TGTGCCAGCTCACCACCATCAGGGCCGATGTACGAGCAGTACTTC. Translation: CASSPPSGPMYEQYF.